This record covers a single TCR beta chain. The antigen it binds to is not known. Per-base qualities were not stored, and no clone one base away is much larger. This sample is drawn from a study of T cell responses to AZD1222 COVID-19 vaccine (dated by TCRdb to the early 2020s). Background on the whole study: A total of approximately 230 trial participants underwent TCR sequencing, of whom approximately 210 received two doses of AZD1222 and about 25 received two doses of the MenACWY control vaccine. Enrollment into the trials was organized by age into subgroups of 18-55, 56-69 and 70-plus years, and those subgroups contained approximately 160, 26 and 62 TCR-sequenced participants, respectively.

In the germline V gene, CDR1 corresponds to SGHDT and CDR2 to YYEEEE. V trim: 5 bases; J trim: 5 bases; unmatched bases: 6. The CDR3 numbers 15 residues from cysteine through phenylalanine. The kept DNA is CDR3 alone, 45 bases in frame from the first base. The CDR3 regions of human TCRbeta chains were analyzed by immunosequencing. The authors' analysis ran thus. TCRs in the repertoires were compared against a reference library of SARS-CoV-2-specific TCRs that had been generated with the MIRA antigen-specificity platform. Breadth was defined as the fraction of unique TCRs that were SARS-CoV-2-associated. Depth was defined as the fraction of total T cells that were SARS-CoV-2-associated. Each spike-specific TCR was assigned to its reactive spike region and to a CD4 or CD8 class using the MIRA data. Log10-transformed breadth and depth values were compared by one-way ANOVA with Sidak's multiple comparisons tests. TCRdb's version of the immuneACCESS table is confined to in-frame rearrangements and falls short of the full clone set. An unresolved V gene accounts for under half of the shortfall where checked; the remainder is of unknown origin. V, J and clone size were drawn from that table, and D and trimming were deduced from the DNA. The sample table records around 150,000 clones; 80% to 95% of these occur just once. Approximately 1.2% of the sample rests with the top ten.

The time point label of this sample denotes: about 28 days (+/-7) after the second vaccine dose. AZD1222 recipients with second doses at about 4 weeks or about 12 weeks were pooled, because spike-specific TCR depth and breadth did not differ between schedules. Vaccinee samples were obtained from the UK trials COV001 and COV002, which included a single-blind randomized controlled phase 2/3 trial of AZD1222 (ChAdOx1 nCoV-19) in healthy adults. For TCRbeta chain sequencing, PBMC samples were collected from trial participants at day 0 and at day 28 after the second dose. Study-wide findings and limitations: Nearly half of unique spike-specific TCRs reportedly recognized epitopes outside regions mutated in the B.1.351 and B.1.1.7 variants. Participants were mostly white British, with more females than males. The authors suggested clonal diversity may have been underestimated. Vaccine-associated CD4 TCRs spanned the whole spike protein, with dominant responses in regions 160-218 and 743-854. Conclusions about previously exposed vaccinees are limited because only six or seven AZD1222 recipients were SARS-CoV-2 seropositive at baseline. After two AZD1222 doses, spike-specific TCR breadth and depth were significantly higher than at day 0 and than in MenACWY recipients. Because no day 14 peak-response samples were available, the repertoires could be characterized only after the peak T cell response. In the small 56-69-year group, the increase in depth fell short of significance, most likely because of low power.

This TCR was recovered from an adult who received the AZD1222 COVID-19 vaccine. The specimen comprised peripheral blood, sampled 28 days after the second AZD1222 dose. The rearrangement joined TRBV5-6 to TRBJ1-5; 11 middle bases align to TRBD1. The base sequence is TGTGCCAGCAGTACGGGACAGGGGGGACATCAGCCCCAGCATTTT. The translation is CASSTGQGGHQPQHF.